The 23 T cell receptor beta chains presented below share a single source sample, sequenced in a study of shared clonotypes between healthy human individuals. Here immunoSEQ multiplex PCR was the method, and the copy in TCRdb shows in-frame clones only, minus some. The sample holds a few million clones; under 97% are singletons and the top ten take about 0.13%. The sequencing input was naive CD4+ T cells sorted from blood. Subset in this sample: CD45RA+ positively selected. These TCRs come from a man younger than 35 in good health.

The genes are TRBV2 and TRBJ2-5, with a tentative D call TRBD1 (7 bases). The ends were cut back, 3 bases at V and 3 bases at J, with 17 bases in the middle. Germline V lookup: CDR1 SNHLY, CDR2 FYNNEI. CDR3 length: 16 residues. Here the CDR3 reads CASSDFGRGEKETQYF. The DNA for the CDR3 is TGTGCCAGCAGTGATTTCGGCAGGGGGGAAAAAGAGACCCAGTACTTC.

The V gene is TRBV2, the J gene TRBJ1-1; possible D gene TRBD1, 5 bases. Trimming left V 5 bases short and J 4 bases short, with 17 bases between. The CDR3 runs 15 residues. The germline V gene encodes CDR1 SNHLY and CDR2 FYNNEI. CDR3 coding DNA: TGTGCCAGCAGTCTCTCGTGGGGGGGGAGCACTGAAGCTTTCTTT. It specifies CASSLSWGGSTEAFF.

The J gene is TRBJ1-1, the V gene TRBV4-2; D not resolved. The V end lost 4 bases, the J end lost 1 base, and 10 bases lay between the germline ends. From germline, CDR1 is LGHNA and CDR2 YNFKEQ. This CDR3 has 14 amino acids. For the CDR3, the DNA is TGTGCCAGCAGCCCCACACAGTCGAACACTGAAGCTTTCTTT. This encodes CASSPTQSNTEAFF.

CDR3 loop: CASSPSQETQYF. The CDR3 DNA reads TGTGCCAGCAGCCCCAGCCAAGAGACCCAGTACTTC. The chain has TRBV11-1 and TRBJ2-5; D is unclear. The germline gives CDR1 SGHAT, CDR2 FQDESV (reference sequence). Trimming removed 5 bases from V and 1 base from J, with 5 bases in between. The CDR3 runs to 12 residues.

The chain is built from TRBV7-8 and TRBJ2-5, with 11 positions matching TRBD2. Trimming at V came to 5 bases and at J to 4 bases, leaving 18 bases not matched to a gene. The CDR3 covers 19 residues. CDR1 and CDR2 (germline): SGHVS, FQNEAQ. CDR3 DNA sequence: TGTGCCAGCAGCCGATGGCTTAGCGGGAGGGGATCGATTGGAGAGACCCAGTACTTC. It encodes CASSRWLSGRGSIGETQYF.

The sample holds a few counts of this clone. The genes are TRBV29-1 and TRBJ1-2; D unresolved. Germline V gene sequence: CDR1 SQVTM, CDR2 ANQGSEA. The CDR3 has 12 amino acids. Deletions cut 6 bases from V and 1 base from J, with 9 bases between. The CDR3 DNA follows: TGCAGCGTGGAGGACCTTAACTATGGCTACACCTTC. Amino acid sequence: CSVEDLNYGYTF.

The chain carries TRBV7-2 and TRBJ2-7, with a weak D call TRBD2 (6 bases). The CDR3 has 13 residues. The germline V gene has CDR1 SGHTA and CDR2 FQGNSA. The V end lost 5 bases, the J end lost 3 bases, and 11 bases lay between the germline ends. The CDR3 region is CASSKTSFYEQYF. In nucleotides, the CDR3 is TGTGCCAGCAGCAAGACTAGTTTCTACGAGCAGTACTTC. Using reference TRBV7-2 and TRBJ2-7 for the parts outside the CDR3, the full variable domain is GAGVSQSPSNKVTEKGKDVELRCDPISGHTALYWYRQSLGQGLEFLIYFQGNSAPDKSGLPSDRFSAERTGGSVSTLTIQRTQQEDSAVYLCASSKTSFYEQYFGPGTRLTVT.

The chain joins TRBV11-2 to TRBJ2-7, with D hard to call. Germline CDR1 is SGHAT and CDR2 is FQNNGV. Trimming took off 5 bases at V and 12 bases at J, with 17 bases between the two ends. The CDR3 has 12 amino acids. CDR3 sequence reads: CASSQGSTGPYF. In DNA, the CDR3 is TGTGCCAGCAGCCAAGGTTCGACCGGGCCGTACTTC.

V gene TRBV14 combines with J gene TRBJ2-3, with 9 bases that match TRBD2. Germline values: CDR1 SGHDN, CDR2 FVKESK. This CDR3 contains 16 residues. The trim removed 4 bases at V and 0 bases at J, leaving 5 bases unmatched. The CDR3 reads CASSRTGLASTDTQYF. The CDR3 coding sequence is TGTGCCAGCAGCCGTACCGGACTAGCGAGCACAGATACGCAGTATTTT.

The chain couples TRBV7-8 to TRBJ2-1; no definite D call. Trimming stripped 5 bases from V and 6 bases from J, with 14 bases between. Germline CDR1 and CDR2: SGHVS and FQNEAQ. The CDR3 runs 14 residues. In nucleotides, the CDR3 is TGTGCCAGCAGCGTCCGACATGAACGCAATGAGCAGTTCTTC. Translation gives CASSVRHERNEQFF.

The rearrangement links TRBV7-9 to TRBJ1-1; no reliable D call. From germline, CDR1 is SEHNR and CDR2 FQNEAQ (reference sequence). The CDR3 is 15 amino acids. The V and J ends lost 5 bases and 4 bases respectively, with 17 bases between them. In DNA form, the CDR3 reads TGTGCCAGCAGCCATTTCCCGGTTATACCCACTGAAGCTTTCTTT. This encodes CASSHFPVIPTEAFF. The whole variable domain, remainder taken from reference TRBV7-9 and TRBJ1-1, is DTGVSQNPRHKITKRGQNVTFRCDPISEHNRLYWYRQTLGQGPEFLTYFQNEAQLEKSRLLSDRFSAERPKGSFSTLEIQRTEQGDSAMYLCASSHFPVIPTEAFFGQGTRLTVV.

The V gene is TRBV5-4, the J gene TRBJ1-2; D might be TRBD1 (6 bases). The V end was cut by 0 bases, the J end by 7 bases, with 13 bases between. This CDR3 is built from 14 residues. Looked up from germline, CDR1 is SGHNT and CDR2 is YYREEE (reference sequence). The CDR3 DNA is TGTGCCAGCAGCTTGGCAGGGGTTCGGAGTGGCTACACCTTC. This gives the protein CASSLAGVRSGYTF.

V and J are TRBV28 and TRBJ2-6, with D uncertain. The germline V and J ends were trimmed by 7 bases and 0 bases, with 7 bases remaining between them. The CDR3 contains 14 residues. From germline, CDR1 is MDHEN and CDR2 SYDVKM. CDR3 nucleotide sequence: TGTGCCAGCACTAAGGACTCTGGGGCCAACGTCCTGACTTTC. It translates to CASTKDSGANVLTF.

The V call is TRBV9, the J call TRBJ1-5; TRBD1 is a possible D gene (6 bases). Germline values: CDR1 SGDLS, CDR2 YYNGEE. Trimming stripped 0 bases from V and 7 bases from J, with 11 bases between. The CDR3 length is 14 residues. CDR3 residues: CASSVEGGVQPQHF. CDR3 sequence (DNA): TGTGCCAGCAGCGTAGAGGGGGGGGTCCAGCCCCAGCATTTT.

V usage is TRBV10-1 and J usage is TRBJ2-3; TRBD2 aligns across 11 bases. The J segment lost 7 bases and the V segment lost 6 bases, leaving 6 bases of the junction unmatched. CDR1 WNHNN and CDR2 SYGVQD come from the germline V gene (reference sequence). The CDR3 spans 14 residues. For the CDR3, the DNA is TGCGCCAGCAGCCCCGGGACTAGCGGCCATACGCAGTATTTT. Translating it yields CASSPGTSGHTQYF.

The gene calls are TRBV10-3 and TRBJ2-5, with TRBD2 matching over 10 bases. V was clipped by 6 bases and J by 2 bases; unmatched bases: 9. Per germline, CDR1 ENHRY and CDR2 SYGVKD. The CDR3 has 16 residues. For the CDR3, the DNA is TGTGCCATCAGCGCTCGTGGACTAGCGGAACAAGAGACCCAGTACTTC. Translating it yields CAISARGLAEQETQYF.

The sample holds a few counts of this clone. V usage is TRBV9 and J usage is TRBJ1-6; D is unresolved. This CDR3 contains 14 residues. V gave up 1 base and J gave up 9 bases, with 11 bases separating them. Germline loops: CDR1 SGDLS, CDR2 YYNGEE. CDR3 sequence reads: CASSVSKERSPLHF. The CDR3 DNA follows: TGTGCCAGCAGCGTATCGAAAGAGCGTTCACCCCTCCACTTT. The variable domain in full, completed from reference TRBV9 and TRBJ1-6, reads DSGVTQTPKHLITATGQRVTLRCSPRSGDLSVYWYQQSLDQGLQFLIQYYNGEERAKGNILERFSAQQFPDLHSELNLSSLELGDSALYFCASSVSKERSPLHFGNGTRLTVT.

V and J are TRBV19 and TRBJ1-4; 7 bases match TRBD1. The J segment lost 15 bases and the V segment lost 1 base, leaving 8 bases of the junction unmatched. CDR3 size: 13 residues. The germline V gene encodes CDR1 LNHDA and CDR2 SQIVND (reference sequence). The CDR3 is CASSIGASGQMFF. The DNA of the CDR3 is TGTGCCAGTAGTATAGGCGCTTCGGGACAGATGTTTTTT.

The rearrangement joins TRBV6-1 to TRBJ1-4; D gene unclear. V lost 6 bases to trimming and J lost 3 bases, with 11 bases between them. Germline V gene data show CDR1 as MNHNS and CDR2 as SASEGT. The CDR3 spans 14 residues. CDR3: CASRTFDANEKLFF. The CDR3 nucleotides are TGTGCCAGCAGAACATTTGACGCTAATGAAAAACTGTTTTTT.

Of note for this clone: Other DNA sequences in the sample encode the same CDR3. This chain joins TRBV7-8 and TRBJ1-4; D unclear. Germline CDR1 is SGHVS and CDR2 is FQNEAQ. This CDR3 has 13 residues. V lost 1 base and J lost 4, with 4 bases in between. CDR3 sequence: CASSLGLNEKLFF. In nucleotides, the CDR3 is TGTGCCAGCAGCTTAGGCCTTAATGAAAAACTGTTTTTT.

The chain links TRBV10-3 to TRBJ1-3; D is perhaps TRBD1 (6 bases). Germline values: CDR1 ENHRY, CDR2 SYGVKD. CDR3 size: 14 residues. V gave up 5 bases and J gave up 4 bases, with 12 bases separating them. CDR3 sequence: CAISRDTGGNTIYF. DNA for the CDR3: TGTGCCATCAGTCGGGACACCGGAGGAAACACCATATATTTT.

The count of this clone is one. The chain links TRBV20-1 to TRBJ2-5; D call uncertain. This CDR3 is built from 11 residues. CDR1 DFQATT and CDR2 SNEGSKA come from the germline V gene (reference sequence). The chain's CDR3 is CLSVGQETQYF. The CDR3 DNA is TGCCTTAGTGTGGGCCAAGAGACCCAGTACTTC.

The chain is built from TRBV25-1 and TRBJ1-5; 8 nucleotides agree with TRBD1. There are 16 residues in the CDR3. From germline, CDR1 is MGHDK and CDR2 SYGVNS. Trimming at V came to 2 bases and at J to 0 bases, leaving 3 bases not matched to a gene. The CDR3 is CASSEDGTGSNQPQHF. The DNA for the CDR3 is TGTGCCAGCAGTGAAGACGGGACAGGTAGCAATCAGCCCCAGCATTTT.